Listed here are 28 T cell receptor beta chains from one sample, sequenced in a study of spatial heterogeneity in lung cancer. The time point is: sample taken at primary tumor resection. No cells were sorted before sequencing. The whole RNA sequenced was extracted from tumor, nontumor lung or frozen PBMC. TCRdb re-derived calls from the 5' RACE reads in MiXCR, one entry per CDR3 protein. The sample shows some 11,000 distinct CDR3 sequences, less than 4% of them seen only once. The sequencing used PBMCs, collected at surgery. The receptor source for this set is a female donor with early-stage non-small cell lung cancer.

About this clonotype: This beta chain came through as a stray read in a library set up for alpha chains, and its size says little. The genes are TRBV20-1 and TRBJ2-2; 7 bases line up with TRBD2. The J segment lost 1 base and the V segment lost 0 bases, leaving 2 bases of the junction unmatched. Germline lookup yields CDR1 DFQATT and CDR2 SNEGSKA (reference sequence). The CDR3 has 15 amino acids. CDR3 region: CSARDPSGNTGELFF. The CDR3 DNA follows: TGCAGTGCTAGAGATCCTAGCGGGAACACCGGGGAGCTGTTTTTT.

Within the sample, this clonotype is medium-sized. This beta chain came through as a stray read in a library set up for alpha chains, and its size says little. V and J are TRBV7-9 and TRBJ1-2; D is undetermined. In germline, CDR1 is SEHNR, CDR2 FQNEAQ (reference sequence). The CDR3 sequence is 13 residues long. The V end was cut by 3 bases, the J end by 1 base, with 6 bases between. For the CDR3, the DNA is TGTGCCAGCAGCTTCGGGTTTAACTATGGCTACACCTTC. This encodes CASSFGFNYGYTF.

This clonotype was seen many times. Being off target in a library aimed at alpha chains, this beta chain has a size of little meaning. This chain connects TRBV20-1 to TRBJ2-2; D perhaps matches TRBD2 (5 bases). The CDR3 runs 12 residues. From germline, CDR1 is DFQATT and CDR2 SNEGSKA (reference sequence). The V and J ends lost 3 bases and 5 bases respectively, with 7 bases between them. CDR3: CSARSGTGELFF. For the CDR3, the DNA is TGCAGTGCTAGGTCGGGAACCGGGGAGCTGTTTTTT.

This clonotype was seen at least ten times. This beta chain was picked up by a library intended for alpha chains and is off target, so its count carries little meaning. The rearrangement uses TRBV30 and TRBJ1-2; 8 bases map to TRBD1. V was clipped by 0 bases and J by 6 bases; unmatched bases: 12. CDR1 and CDR2 from the germline V gene are GTSNPN and SVGIG (reference sequence). The CDR3 runs 16 residues. The chain's CDR3 is CAWSVHRQGLSDGYTF. CDR3 nucleotides: TGTGCCTGGAGTGTCCATCGACAGGGGTTAAGCGATGGCTACACCTTC.

Ten or more counts support this clonotype. This beta chain is a stray sequence in a library constructed for alpha chains; its clone size is not meaningful. The V call is TRBV5-4, the J call TRBJ1-4, with D maybe TRBD1 (5 bases). V was clipped by 2 bases and J by 5 bases, with 10 bases between them. This CDR3 is built from 14 residues. Germline loops: CDR1 SGHNT, CDR2 YYREEE (reference sequence). The CDR3 DNA is TGTGCCAGCAGCTTTGGCAGGACAAATGAAAAACTGTTTTTT. It is translated as CASSFGRTNEKLFF.

This clonotype showed up just a few times. Possible read error: a much larger clone is one base away. This beta chain is an off-target read within a library intended for alpha chains, so its frequency means little. The chain links TRBV20-1 to TRBJ2-7; no definite D call. The CDR3 is 14 amino acids. Deletions cut 7 bases from V and 3 bases from J, with 19 bases between. CDR1 is DFQATT and CDR2 is SNEGSKA in the germline V gene (reference sequence). CDR3 sequence (DNA): TGCAGTGTTAGTACCCCAATGGTTAGCTACGAGCAGTACTTC. Protein: CSVSTPMVSYEQYF.

This clonotype came up many times. The library was designed around alpha chains, so this beta chain is a stray read whose abundance carries little weight. V is TRBV20-1 and J is TRBJ2-3, with D perhaps given as TRBD1 or TRBD2 (5 bases each). CDR3 size: 15 residues. The V end lost 3 bases, the J end lost 2 bases, and 15 bases lay between the germline ends. Germline-derived CDR1 and CDR2 are DFQATT and SNEGSKA (reference sequence). The CDR3 DNA sequence: TGCAGTGCTAGGTCGAGCCAGGGACCCACAGATACGCAGTATTTT. Residues: CSARSSQGPTDTQYF.

About this clonotype itself: For a library built for alpha chains, this beta chain is a stray read; little rests on its size. The J gene is TRBJ2-1, the V gene TRBV6-2 or TRBV6-3, with 7 bases lining up with TRBD2. V dropped 6 bases and J dropped 0; count of bases not matched to a gene: 11. Looked up from germline, CDR1 is MNHEY and CDR2 is SVGEGT. The CDR3 contains 17 residues. CDR3 DNA sequence: TGTGCCAGCAGCCGGGACCTAGCGGATCCCTCCTACAATGAGCAGTTCTTC. Amino acids: CASSRDLADPSYNEQFF.

The sample holds many counts of this clonotype. Because the library targeted alpha chains, this beta chain is an off-target read whose size means little. V and J are TRBV6-5 and TRBJ2-3; 8 bases align to TRBD2. Germline CDR1 reads MNHEY; CDR2 reads SVGAGI. The trim removed 6 bases at V and 5 bases at J, leaving 13 bases unmatched. There are 16 residues in the CDR3. The CDR3 bases are TGTGCCAGCAGAAAAACCATAGCGGGGCCCGGAGATACGCAGTATTTT. Protein: CASRKTIAGPGDTQYF.

This clonotype was counted ten times or more. Since it is a stray read in a library aimed at alpha chains, this beta chain has a size that is not meaningful. The chain employs TRBV28 and TRBJ2-1; possibly TRBD2 for D (6 bases). Trimming left V 8 bases short and J 3 bases short, with 11 bases between. The CDR3 extends over 13 amino acids. CDR1 and CDR2 from the germline V gene are MDHEN and SYDVKM. The CDR3 loop is CASLGLNYNEQFF. The CDR3 DNA reads TGTGCCAGCTTGGGACTGAACTACAATGAGCAGTTCTTC.

In this sample, this clonotype turned up many times. This beta chain appears as a stray read in a library generated for alpha chains; its size is not informative. The CDR3 DNA follows: TGTGCCACCAGCAGAGATCCAGGGGGGCAAGAGACCCAGTACTTC. Its translation is CATSRDPGGQETQYF. The rearrangement joins TRBV15 to TRBJ2-5; a weak D match, TRBD1 (7 bases). V lost 0 bases and J 2 bases, leaving 10 bases between the germline ends. Germline V gene lookup returns CDR1 LNHNV and CDR2 YYDKDF (reference sequence). The CDR3 spans 15 residues.

This clonotype was recorded many times. The size of this beta chain means little, since it is a stray read in a library made for alpha chains. The V and J genes are TRBV6-2 or TRBV6-3 and TRBJ2-1, with 8 bases aligning to TRBD2. In germline, CDR1 is MNHEY, CDR2 SVGEGT. V shed 0 bases and J 2 bases; nucleotides not matched to a gene: 0. The CDR3 loop spans 15 amino acids. CDR3 DNA sequence: TGTGCCAGCAGTTACTCGACTAGCGCCTACAATGAGCAGTTCTTC. Encoded protein: CASSYSTSAYNEQFF.

This clonotype has more than one count but fewer than ten. This beta chain lies outside the target of a library built for alpha chains; its clone size means little. This sequence joins TRBV6-5 and TRBJ2-7; D possibly corresponds to TRBD1 (6 bases). The CDR3 loop spans 15 amino acids. The germline gives CDR1 MNHEY, CDR2 SVGAGI. Trimming removed 6 bases from V and 3 bases from J, with 18 bases in between. DNA for the CDR3: TGTGCCAGCAGCCCCACCCTTCGACAGGTCTACGAGCAGTACTTC. This codes for CASSPTLRQVYEQYF.

This clonotype was picked up many times. With the library built for alpha chains, this beta chain is off target and its frequency is not meaningful. The gene calls are TRBV7-6 and TRBJ2-7; D may be TRBD1 or TRBD2 (5 bases each). This CDR3 region has 17 residues. Trimming left V 4 bases short and J 9 bases short, with 28 bases between. CDR1 SGHVS and CDR2 FNYEAQ come from the germline V gene. The DNA of the CDR3 is TGTGCCAGCAGCTGCCCGGACTTGGTCTACGAGAGGGACGGGCAGTACTTC. Translating it yields CASSCPDLVYERDGQYF.

Of note for this clonotype: Because this beta chain is a stray read in a library intended to capture alpha chains, its abundance should not be given much weight. This chain joins TRBV12-3 or TRBV12-4 and TRBJ2-7, with TRBD2 matching 10 bases. The CDR3 spans 15 residues. Unmatched junction bases numbered 1, after V lost 0 bases and J lost 2 bases. This CDR3 reads CASSLALAGAYEQYF. The CDR3 DNA sequence: TGTGCCAGCAGTTTAGCGCTAGCGGGAGCCTACGAGCAGTACTTC.

This clonotype was observed at least ten times. A library made for alpha chains picked up this beta chain off target, so its size means little. The J gene is TRBJ2-1, the V gene TRBV4-1; 9 nucleotides align to TRBD2. The CDR3 has 17 amino acids. From germline, CDR1 is MGHRA and CDR2 YSYEKL. V lost 0 bases to trimming and J lost 4 bases; unmatched junction nucleotides: 7. The CDR3 DNA reads TGCGCCAGCAGCCAAGATGGTGCGGGGGGGAAATACAATGAGCAGTTCTTC. Translation: CASSQDGAGGKYNEQFF.

This clonotype was seen at least ten times. This beta chain is a stray sequence in a library constructed for alpha chains; its clone size is not meaningful. The V gene is TRBV12-3 or TRBV12-4, the J gene TRBJ1-1; 7 bases agree with TRBD1. V lost 6 bases and J lost 0; bases outside the gene matches: 4. There are 14 residues in the CDR3. The CDR3 reads CASSWDSLNTEAFF. The CDR3 DNA reads as TGTGCCAGCAGCTGGGACAGCTTGAACACTGAAGCTTTCTTT.

This clonotype was seen ten or more times. This beta chain lies outside the target of a library built for alpha chains; its clone size means little. The V gene is TRBV7-8, the J gene TRBJ2-5; D ambiguous. This CDR3 region has 11 residues. Trimming left V 4 bases short and J 4 bases short, with 4 bases between. Germline V gene sequence: CDR1 SGHVS, CDR2 FQNEAQ. CDR3 protein: CASSSLETQYF. As DNA, the CDR3 is TGTGCCAGCAGCTCTTTAGAGACCCAGTACTTC.

This clonotype appeared many times. This beta chain is off target for a library built for alpha chains, so its abundance means little. This chain uses TRBV29-1 with TRBJ2-3; no firm D call. The CDR3 runs 13 residues. The germline V gene encodes CDR1 SQVTM and CDR2 ANQGSEA. V dropped 2 bases and J dropped 3 bases, with 9 bases sitting between them. CDR3 sequence: CSVEKGGTDTQYF. DNA of the CDR3: TGCAGCGTTGAAAAGGGCGGTACAGATACGCAGTATTTT.

This clonotype is medium-sized in the sample. In a library made to pick up alpha chains, this beta chain is a stray read with a size that means little. The genes are TRBV7-6 and TRBJ1-1; the D gene is possibly TRBD1 (5 bases). From germline, CDR1 is SGHVS and CDR2 FNYEAQ. V lost 1 base, J lost 4 bases, and 13 bases lay in between. The CDR3 totals 15 residues. The CDR3: CASSLVAGSGTEAFF. The CDR3, as DNA: TGTGCCAGCAGCTTAGTCGCAGGGTCGGGCACTGAAGCTTTCTTT.

This clonotype was counted ten times or more. For a library built for alpha chains, this beta chain is a stray read; little rests on its size. The gene calls are TRBV7-9 and TRBJ2-5, with a tentative D call TRBD1 (5 bases). Trimming removed 4 bases from V and 4 bases from J, with 13 bases in between. The CDR3 totals 14 residues. Germline lookup yields CDR1 SEHNR and CDR2 FQNEAQ (reference sequence). The CDR3 DNA follows: TGTGCCAGCAGCTCACAGGTTTGGGGAGAGACCCAGTACTTC. It yields the protein CASSSQVWGETQYF.

In regard to this clonotype: In a library made to pick up alpha chains, this beta chain is a stray read with a size that means little. The CDR3 protein is CASRQTSGVVTGELFF. CDR3 bases: TGTGCCAGCAGGCAGACTAGCGGGGTTGTCACCGGGGAGCTGTTTTTT. The chain has TRBV6-5 and TRBJ2-2; 11 nucleotides align to TRBD2. There are 16 residues in the CDR3. CDR1 is MNHEY, CDR2 SVGAGI, per germline. Unmatched junction bases numbered 7, after V lost 6 bases and J lost 4 bases.

This clonotype was seen at least ten times. This beta chain lies outside the target of a library built for alpha chains; its clone size means little. The chain carries TRBV5-6 and TRBJ2-5; 11 bases match TRBD2. The CDR3 extends over 16 amino acids. CDR1 is SGHDT and CDR2 is YYEEEE in the germline V gene. V dropped 4 bases and J dropped 2; count of bases not matched to a gene: 7. The DNA of the CDR3 is TGTGCCAGCAGCCCAATACTAGCGGGGGTACAAGAGACCCAGTACTTC. It encodes CASSPILAGVQETQYF.

In the case of this clonotype: Little can be read into the size of this beta chain, an off-target read in a library designed for alpha chains. The chain is built from TRBV27 and TRBJ1-1; D is ambiguous. The V end lost 5 bases, the J end lost 1 base, and 5 bases lay between the germline ends. The CDR3 length is 12 residues. Germline V lookup: CDR1 MNHEY, CDR2 SMNVEV (reference sequence). CDR3 sequence: CASSPRNTEAFF. CDR3 nucleotides: TGTGCCAGCAGTCCTAGGAACACTGAAGCTTTCTTT.

This clonotype was recorded many times. Since it is a stray read in a library aimed at alpha chains, this beta chain has a size that is not meaningful. The chain combines TRBV15 with TRBJ2-3; 10 nucleotides agree with TRBD2. CDR3 length: 16 amino acids. Germline V gene sequence: CDR1 LNHNV, CDR2 YYDKDF (reference sequence). The J segment lost 6 bases and the V segment lost 4 bases, leaving 10 bases of the junction unmatched. The CDR3 here is CATSKSGRAWQDTQYF. The DNA for the CDR3 is TGTGCCACCAGCAAGAGCGGGAGGGCCTGGCAGGATACGCAGTATTTT.

This clonotype has ten or more counts. Found in a library prepared for alpha chains, this beta chain is an off-target read, and its abundance has little meaning. The CDR3 loop reads CASSDFISPLHF. The DNA for the CDR3 is TGTGCCAGCAGCGATTTTATTTCACCCCTCCACTTT. The J gene is TRBJ1-6, the V gene TRBV7-2, with D uncertain. CDR3 size: 12 residues. Deletions cut 5 bases from V and 9 bases from J, with 8 bases between. Germline CDR1 reads SGHTA; CDR2 reads FQGNSA.

There are many counts of this clonotype. This beta chain appears as a stray read in a library generated for alpha chains; its size is not informative. The rearrangement joins TRBV11-2 to TRBJ2-1, with TRBD1 as a possible D gene (6 bases). Germline V gene data show CDR1 as SGHAT and CDR2 as FQNNGV. V dropped 6 bases and J dropped 4 bases, with 22 bases sitting between them. The length of the CDR3 is 17 residues. As DNA, the CDR3 is TGTGCCAGCAGTTTCCCCGGGACAAACTATAGATACAATGAGCAGTTCTTC. It codes for CASSFPGTNYRYNEQFF. The full variable domain, completed using reference TRBV11-2 and TRBJ2-1, is EAGVAQSPRYKIIEKRQSVAFWCNPISGHATLYWYQQILGQGPKLLIQFQNNGVVDDSQLPKDRFSAERLKGVDSTLKIQPAKLEDSAVYLCASSFPGTNYRYNEQFFGPGTRLTVL.

This clonotype has ten or more counts. This beta chain appears as a stray read in a library generated for alpha chains; its size is not informative. As DNA, the CDR3 is TGTGCCAGCAGCCAGACGGACAGGGGGGCTTTCTTT. The encoded protein is CASSQTDRGAFF. The V gene is TRBV5-6, the J gene TRBJ1-1; 10 nucleotides align to TRBD1. The CDR3 loop spans 12 amino acids. Germline V lookup: CDR1 SGHDT, CDR2 YYEEEE. V was clipped by 4 bases and J by 11 bases; unmatched bases: 5.